The 23 T cell receptor beta chains listed next were all sequenced from one sample in a study of shared clonotypes between healthy human individuals. Measured with immunoSEQ multiplex PCR; TCRdb has only the in-frame clones, and not every one. The sample includes approximately 740,000 clones, about 74% of them seen just once. The sample consisted of memory CD4+ T cells sorted from blood. Noted subset: CD45RA-negative fraction. These TCRs come from a woman aged 25 to 39 in good health.

The chain joins TRBV10-2 to TRBJ2-2; D is unresolved. The length of the CDR3 is 14 residues. The V and J ends lost 4 bases and 2 bases respectively, with 8 bases between them. Germline lookup yields CDR1 WSHSY and CDR2 SAAADI. As DNA, the CDR3 is TGCGCCAGCAGTGTAGAGGATAACACCGGGGAGCTGTTTTTT. It yields the protein CASSVEDNTGELFF.

V is TRBV30 and J is TRBJ1-2; D ambiguous. The CDR3 length is 11 residues. Germline V gives CDR1 GTSNPN, CDR2 SVGIG (reference sequence). CDR3 nucleotide sequence: TGTGCGAAGGAACGGGGCTATGGCTACACCTTC. Translation: CAKERGYGYTF.

The sample holds a few counts of this clone. The chain joins TRBV29-1 to TRBJ2-1; D gene uncertain. V was trimmed by 3 bases and J by 8 bases, leaving 17 bases between them. The germline gives CDR1 SQVTM, CDR2 ANQGSEA. The length of the CDR3 is 14 residues. CDR3 in DNA: TGCAGCGTTGAGTACCTAAATCGCCCTCATGAGCAGTTCTTC. It yields the protein CSVEYLNRPHEQFF.

This clone was detected a few times. J is TRBJ2-7 and V is TRBV15, with D perhaps TRBD2 (6 bases). Looked up from germline, CDR1 is LNHNV and CDR2 is YYDKDF (reference sequence). V dropped 1 base and J dropped 0 bases, with 13 bases sitting between them. This CDR3 has 16 amino acids. The CDR3 protein is CATSRAGTPNSYEQYF. DNA for the CDR3: TGTGCCACCAGCAGAGCCGGGACTCCGAACTCCTACGAGCAGTACTTC.

This clone was seen a handful of times. J is TRBJ2-6 and V is TRBV21-1; TRBD1, the D gene given by the table, was not confirmed from the DNA. TRBV21-1 has pseudogene status. There are 18 residues in the CDR3. CDR3 DNA: TGTGCCAGCAGCGAATCACCGACAGGGTCTTGTGGGGCCAACGTCCTGACTTTC. Residues: CASSESPTGSCGANVLTF.

This clone occurred a few times. The V gene is TRBV5-1, the J gene TRBJ1-1; D remains unclear. Germline CDR1 reads SGHRS; CDR2 reads YFSETQ. The CDR3 length is 15 residues. The V end was cut by 4 bases, the J end by 0 bases, with 13 bases between. The CDR3, as DNA: TGCGCCAGCAGCGGTGGAGGGCTTATGAACACTGAAGCTTTCTTT. It codes for CASSGGGLMNTEAFF.

The chain employs TRBV13 and TRBJ2-7; possible D gene TRBD1, 6 bases. The CDR3 is made up of 14 amino acids. Per the germline V gene, CDR1 is PRHDT and CDR2 is FYEKMQ (reference sequence). V was trimmed by 2 bases and J by 6 bases, leaving 14 bases between them. The DNA of the CDR3 is TGTGCCAGCAGCTTAAGGACAGCGTTTAGCGAGCAGTACTTC. It yields the protein CASSLRTAFSEQYF.

The V and J genes are TRBV7-2 and TRBJ1-2; D is possibly TRBD1 (6 bases). The CDR3 runs to 14 residues. The V and J ends lost 7 bases and 4 bases respectively, with 16 bases between them. CDR1 is SGHTA, CDR2 FQGNSA, per germline. CDR3 region: CASKGPGEAYGYTF. The CDR3 bases are TGTGCCAGCAAAGGGCCAGGGGAGGCCTATGGCTACACCTTC.

The chain links TRBV16 to TRBJ1-3; no definite D call. Trimming pared 8 bases from V and 0 bases from J, leaving 14 bases between. Germline CDR1 reads KGHSY; CDR2 reads FQNENV. This CDR3 comprises 15 residues. CDR3 amino acids: CASGSGLSSGNTIYF. The CDR3 DNA is TGTGCCAGCGGATCGGGGTTAAGCTCTGGAAACACCATATATTTT.

V and J are TRBV7-9 and TRBJ2-2; 14 bases match TRBD2. Germline CDR1 SEHNR, CDR2 FQNEAQ (reference sequence). V lost 4 bases, J lost 3 bases, and 4 bases stayed unmatched. The CDR3 loop spans 17 amino acids. DNA for the CDR3: TGTGCCAGCAGCTCCCGGGGACTAGCGGGGGACACCGGGGAGCTGTTTTTT. Translated: CASSSRGLAGDTGELFF.

In DNA, the CDR3 is TGTGCCAGCAGTAAACCGGGAACATCCTACAATGAGCAGTTCTTC. It specifies CASSKPGTSYNEQFF. The chain employs TRBV2 and TRBJ2-1; D is possibly TRBD2 (5 bases). Germline V gene data show CDR1 as SNHLY and CDR2 as FYNNEI. Trimming took off 5 bases at V and 1 base at J, with 12 bases between the two ends. The CDR3 runs to 15 residues.

The chain combines TRBV30 with TRBJ1-1; no definite D call. Germline V gene sequence: CDR1 GTSNPN, CDR2 SVGIG (reference sequence). The ends were cut back, 5 bases at V and 5 bases at J, with 12 bases in the middle. There are 12 residues in the CDR3. CDR3 region: CAWSVGITEAFF. The CDR3 bases are TGTGCCTGGTCCGTGGGGATAACTGAAGCTTTCTTT.

The CDR3 sequence: CASSLDWGEQYF. In DNA form, the CDR3 reads TGTGCCAGCAGCTTAGATTGGGGGGAGCAGTACTTC. This chain uses TRBV11-3 with TRBJ2-7; TRBD1 or TRBD2 may be the D gene (5 bases each). The germline gives CDR1 SGHNT, CDR2 YENEEA. V dropped 0 bases and J dropped 7 bases, with 7 bases sitting between them. The CDR3 covers 12 residues.

This clone was detected a few times. The chain has TRBV7-9 and TRBJ2-3; 11 nucleotides align to TRBD2. The ends lost 5 bases at V and 0 bases at J; junction bases unmatched: 4. Germline CDR1 SEHNR, CDR2 FQNEAQ (reference sequence). The CDR3 extends over 16 amino acids. This CDR3 is CASSARLAGSTDTQYF. DNA for the CDR3: TGTGCCAGCAGCGCCAGACTAGCGGGAAGCACAGATACGCAGTATTTT.

The V and J genes are TRBV10-1 and TRBJ2-7, with unresolved D. The germline gives CDR1 WNHNN, CDR2 SYGVQD (reference sequence). There are 13 residues in the CDR3. Trimming pared 2 bases from V and 5 bases from J, leaving 10 bases between. The CDR3 DNA follows: TGCGCCAGCAGTGAGATGCGGCTTGACGAGCAGTACTTC. Encoded protein: CASSEMRLDEQYF.

Only a few counts were recorded for this clone. The chain is built from TRBV11-2 and TRBJ2-3, with a tentative D call TRBD2 (6 bases). The ends were cut back, 5 bases at V and 4 bases at J, with 19 bases in the middle. The CDR3 runs to 16 residues. CDR1 SGHAT and CDR2 FQNNGV come from the germline V gene. CDR3 nucleotide sequence: TGTGCCAGCAGCACCCTGCCTAGCGTCATCCCAGATACGCAGTATTTT. Encoded protein: CASSTLPSVIPDTQYF.

Concerning this clone itself: The junction departs from the called germline gene at one end, perhaps through a read error. The chain links TRBV11-2 to TRBJ1-5; D remains ambiguous. The CDR3 runs to 12 residues. Germline CDR1 reads SGHAT; CDR2 reads FQNNGV. DNA of the CDR3: TGTGCCAGCAGCCTAGACTATGGGCCCCAGCATTTT. As protein: CASSLDYGPQHF.

The J gene is TRBJ2-3, the V gene TRBV11-1, with no clear D. The CDR3 contains 14 residues. Trimming stripped 5 bases from V and 1 base from J, with 10 bases between. Germline-derived CDR1 and CDR2 are SGHAT and FQDESV (reference sequence). CDR3 nucleotides: TGTGCCAGCAGCCCAAACGACGGCACAGATACGCAGTATTTT. Translating gives CASSPNDGTDTQYF.

This clone was picked up a small number of times. V usage is TRBV18 and J usage is TRBJ1-5; D is ambiguous. CDR1 and CDR2 (germline): KGHSH, LQKENI. V lost 3 bases and J lost 2, with 26 bases in between. The CDR3 is made up of 20 amino acids. CDR3 sequence (DNA): TGTGCCAGCTCACCCCCAAAACGTAGAGTAAAGCGTCGTGGCAATCAGCCCCAGCATTTT. It yields the protein CASSPPKRRVKRRGNQPQHF.

This rearrangement joins TRBV25-1 to TRBJ1-2; D is perhaps TRBD1 (6 bases). CDR3 length equals 15 residues. V was shortened by 4 bases and J by 6 bases, with 18 bases between the two germline ends. Germline lookup yields CDR1 MGHDK and CDR2 SYGVNS. This CDR3 is CASSGGGALADGYTF. CDR3 nucleotide sequence: TGTGCCAGCAGTGGAGGGGGGGCCTTAGCGGATGGCTACACCTTC.

The V call is TRBV27, the J call TRBJ2-1; 9 bases agree with TRBD2. CDR3 length equals 16 residues. CDR1 and CDR2 from the germline V gene are MNHEY and SMNVEV (reference sequence). After removal of 6 bases from V and 3 bases from J, the junction contained 9 bases not matched to a gene. This CDR3 is CASSLTSGSLYNEQFF. The DNA for the CDR3 is TGTGCCAGCAGCCTGACTAGCGGAAGCCTCTACAATGAGCAGTTCTTC.

The V gene is TRBV28, the J gene TRBJ2-1, with 8 bases that match TRBD2. CDR3 size: 15 residues. CDR1 and CDR2 (germline): MDHEN, SYDVKM. V gave up 2 bases and J gave up 4 bases; unmatched junction bases: 4. CDR3 nucleotides: TGTGCCAGCAGTTTAGGCGGGAGGCGATACAATGAGCAGTTCTTC. Amino acids: CASSLGGRRYNEQFF.

This clone showed up just a few times. The rearrangement links TRBV29-1 to TRBJ1-2, with D possibly being TRBD1 (6 bases). The CDR3 runs 15 residues. The germline CDR1 and CDR2 sequences are SQVTM and ANQGSEA. V lost 8 bases and J lost 0, with 19 bases in between. This CDR3 is CSSSRTVPANYGYTF. CDR3 DNA sequence: TGCAGCTCCTCACGGACAGTTCCAGCTAACTATGGCTACACCTTC.